The clone carrying this T cell receptor (beta chain) was seen a few times. Its antigen is unknown. This specimen belongs to a study of read filtering for tumor transcriptome and immune sequencing. This library used roughly 0.4 ug RNA and molecular barcoded adaptors spanning alpha/delta and beta/gamma chains. TCRdb re-analysed the reads in MiXCR, keeping a single row per CDR3 protein. The data hold approximately 140,000 distinct CDR3 sequences, with about 13% observed a single time. Germline loops: CDR1 SGDLS, CDR2 YYNGEE. CDR3 size: 18 residues. V was pared by 2 bases and J by 6 bases, with 14 bases of the junction left unmatched. Points from the study as a whole: The CD138-negative fraction was mixed bone marrow immune cells, not pure T cells.

Sequencing was done on a sample of a population of CD138-negative cells sorted from bone marrow. The receptor was derived from a donor aged 40 or over with multiple myeloma. The rearrangement uses TRBV9 and TRBJ2-2, with 9 positions matching TRBD2. The CDR3: CASSVSTSGPSNPGELFF. In DNA, the CDR3 is TGTGCCAGCAGCGTGTCGACTAGCGGCCCGTCCAACCCCGGGGAGCTGTTTTTT. The full variable domain, rest sourced from reference TRBV9 and TRBJ2-2, is DSGVTQTPKHLITATGQRVTLRCSPRSGDLSVYWYQQSLDQGLQFLIQYYNGEERAKGNILERFSAQQFPDLHSELNLSSLELGDSALYFCASSVSTSGPSNPGELFFGEGSRLTVL.